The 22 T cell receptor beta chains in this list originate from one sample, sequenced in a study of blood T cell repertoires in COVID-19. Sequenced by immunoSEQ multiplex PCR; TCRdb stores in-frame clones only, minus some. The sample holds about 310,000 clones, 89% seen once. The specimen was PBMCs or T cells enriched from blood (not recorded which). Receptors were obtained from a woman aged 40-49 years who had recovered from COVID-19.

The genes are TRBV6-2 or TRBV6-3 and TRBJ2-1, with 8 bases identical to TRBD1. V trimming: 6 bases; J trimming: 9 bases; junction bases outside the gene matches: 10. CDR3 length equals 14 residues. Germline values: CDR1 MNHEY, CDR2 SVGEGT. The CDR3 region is CASSRGQGFSEQFF. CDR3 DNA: TGTGCCAGCAGCCGCGGACAGGGATTTAGTGAGCAGTTCTTC.

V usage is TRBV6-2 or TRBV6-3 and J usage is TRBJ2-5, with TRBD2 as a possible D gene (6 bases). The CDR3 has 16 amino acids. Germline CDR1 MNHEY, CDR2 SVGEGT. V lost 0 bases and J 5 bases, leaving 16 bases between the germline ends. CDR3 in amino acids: CASSYSFFGGGETQYF. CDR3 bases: TGTGCCAGCAGTTACTCTTTCTTCGGGGGTGGGGAGACCCAGTACTTC.

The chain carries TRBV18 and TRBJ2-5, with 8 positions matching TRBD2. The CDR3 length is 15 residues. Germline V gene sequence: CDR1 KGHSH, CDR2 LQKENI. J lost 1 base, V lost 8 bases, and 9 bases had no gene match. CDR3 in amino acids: CASLWTSSSQETQYF. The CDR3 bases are TGTGCCAGCCTATGGACTAGCAGTTCCCAAGAGACCCAGTACTTC.

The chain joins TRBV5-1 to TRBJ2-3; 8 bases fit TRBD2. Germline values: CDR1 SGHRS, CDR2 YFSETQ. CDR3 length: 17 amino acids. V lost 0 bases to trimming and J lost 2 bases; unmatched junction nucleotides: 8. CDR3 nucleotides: TGCGCCAGCAGCTTGGCGGCGCGGGGGGCGTACACAGATACGCAGTATTTT. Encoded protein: CASSLAARGAYTDTQYF.

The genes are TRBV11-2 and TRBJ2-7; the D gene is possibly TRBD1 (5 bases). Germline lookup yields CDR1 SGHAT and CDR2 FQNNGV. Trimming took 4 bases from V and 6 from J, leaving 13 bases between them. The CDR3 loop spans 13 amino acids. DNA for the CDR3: TGTGCCAGCAGCTATACTCGGCAGGGCGAGCAGTACTTC. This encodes CASSYTRQGEQYF.

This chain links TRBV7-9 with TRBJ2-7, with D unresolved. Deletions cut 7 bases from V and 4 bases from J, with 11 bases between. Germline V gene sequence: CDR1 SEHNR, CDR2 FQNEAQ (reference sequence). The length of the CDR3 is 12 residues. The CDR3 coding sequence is TGTGCCAGCACTAGTACTCTGTACGAGCAGTACTTC. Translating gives CASTSTLYEQYF.

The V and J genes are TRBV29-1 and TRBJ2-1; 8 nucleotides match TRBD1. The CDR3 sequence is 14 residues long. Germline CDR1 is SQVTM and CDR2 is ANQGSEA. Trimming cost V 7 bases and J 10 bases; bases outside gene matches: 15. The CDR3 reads CSAPGQALGEEQFF. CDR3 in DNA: TGCAGCGCCCCGGGACAGGCTTTAGGGGAGGAGCAGTTCTTC.

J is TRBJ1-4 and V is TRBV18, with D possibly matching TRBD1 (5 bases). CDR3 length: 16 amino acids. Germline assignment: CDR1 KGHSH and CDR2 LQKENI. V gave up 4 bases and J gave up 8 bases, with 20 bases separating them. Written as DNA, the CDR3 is TGTGCCAGCTCACTCCTCGTAAGGGACTCGGGAGAAAAACTGTTTTTT. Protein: CASSLLVRDSGEKLFF.

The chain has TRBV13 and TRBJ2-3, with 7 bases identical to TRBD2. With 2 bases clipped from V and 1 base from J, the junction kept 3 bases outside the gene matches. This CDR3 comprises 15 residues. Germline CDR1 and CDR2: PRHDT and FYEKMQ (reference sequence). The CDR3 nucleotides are TGTGCCAGCAGCTTACGAGGGAGGGGCACAGATACGCAGTATTTT. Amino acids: CASSLRGRGTDTQYF. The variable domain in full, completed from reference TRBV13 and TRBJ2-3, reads AAGVIQSPRHLIKEKRETATLKCYPIPRHDTVYWYQQGPGQDPQFLISFYEKMQSDKGSIPDRFSAQQFSDYHSELNMSSLELGDSALYFCASSLRGRGTDTQYFGPGTRLTVL.

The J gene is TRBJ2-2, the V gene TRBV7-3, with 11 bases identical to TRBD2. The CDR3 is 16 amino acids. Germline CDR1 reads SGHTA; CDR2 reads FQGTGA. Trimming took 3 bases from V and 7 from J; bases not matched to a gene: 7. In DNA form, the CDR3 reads TGTGCCAGCAGCTTTGGGGCCGGGACTAGCGGCGGGGAGCTGTTTTTT. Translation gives CASSFGAGTSGGELFF.

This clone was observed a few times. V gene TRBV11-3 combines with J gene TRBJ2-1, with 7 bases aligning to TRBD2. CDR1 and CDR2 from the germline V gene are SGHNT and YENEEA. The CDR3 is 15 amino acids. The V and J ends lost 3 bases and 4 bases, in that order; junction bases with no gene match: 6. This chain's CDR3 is CASSLPGTTYNEQFF. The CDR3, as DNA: TGTGCCAGCAGCTTGCCCGGGACTACTTACAATGAGCAGTTCTTC.

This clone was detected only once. The CDR3 region is CASSFDILDYGYTF. The DNA for the CDR3 is TGTGCCAGCAGTTTCGACATACTCGACTATGGCTACACCTTC. The gene calls are TRBV28 and TRBJ1-2; D unresolved. Deletions cut 3 bases from V and 3 bases from J, with 11 bases between. From germline, CDR1 is MDHEN and CDR2 SYDVKM. CDR3 length equals 14 residues.

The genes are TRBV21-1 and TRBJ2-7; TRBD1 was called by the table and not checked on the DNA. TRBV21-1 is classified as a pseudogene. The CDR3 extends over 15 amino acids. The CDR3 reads CASSTGTGPSYEQYF. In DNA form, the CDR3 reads TGTGCCAGCAGCACTGGGACAGGGCCCTCCTACGAGCAGTACTTC.

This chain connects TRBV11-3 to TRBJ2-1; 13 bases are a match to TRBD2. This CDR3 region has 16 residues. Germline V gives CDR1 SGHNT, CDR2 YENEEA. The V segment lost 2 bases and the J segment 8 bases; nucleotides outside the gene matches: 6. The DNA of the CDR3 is TGTGCCAGCAGCTTACAAGGGACTAGCGGGATCTATGAGCAGTTCTTC. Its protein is CASSLQGTSGIYEQFF. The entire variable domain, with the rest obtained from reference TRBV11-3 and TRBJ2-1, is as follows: EAGVVQSPRYKIIEKKQPVAFWCNPISGHNTLYWYLQNLGQGPELLIRYENEEAVDDSQLPKDRFSAERLKGVDSTLKIQPAELGDSAVYLCASSLQGTSGIYEQFFGPGTRLTVL.

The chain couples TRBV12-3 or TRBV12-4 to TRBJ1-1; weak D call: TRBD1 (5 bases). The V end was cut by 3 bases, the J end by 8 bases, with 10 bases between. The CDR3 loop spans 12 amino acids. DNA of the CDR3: TGTGCCAGCAGTTTCGACAGCAGGGAAGCTTTCTTT. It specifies CASSFDSREAFF.

CDR3 in amino acids: CASSPGTANTGELFF. The CDR3 nucleotides are TGTGCCAGCAGCCCCGGGACAGCCAACACCGGGGAGCTGTTTTTT. The genes are TRBV9 and TRBJ2-2; the match to TRBD1 covers 7 bases. From germline, CDR1 is SGDLS and CDR2 YYNGEE. The CDR3 consists of 15 residues. Trimming at V came to 4 bases and at J to 2 bases, leaving 5 bases not matched to a gene.

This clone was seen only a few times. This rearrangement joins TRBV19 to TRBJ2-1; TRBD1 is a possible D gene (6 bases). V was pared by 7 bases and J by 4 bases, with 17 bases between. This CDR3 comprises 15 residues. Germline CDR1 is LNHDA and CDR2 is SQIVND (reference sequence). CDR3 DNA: TGTGCCAGTAATCCCTCGGGACAATCTTACAATGAGCAGTTCTTC. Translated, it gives CASNPSGQSYNEQFF.

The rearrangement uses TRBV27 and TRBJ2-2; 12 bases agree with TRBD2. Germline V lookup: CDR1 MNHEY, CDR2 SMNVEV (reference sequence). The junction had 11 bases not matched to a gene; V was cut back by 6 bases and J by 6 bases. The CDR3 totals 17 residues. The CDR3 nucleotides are TGTGCCAGCAGATCTTTACTAGCGGGGGGCTCGGCCGGGGAGCTGTTTTTT. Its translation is CASRSLLAGGSAGELFF.

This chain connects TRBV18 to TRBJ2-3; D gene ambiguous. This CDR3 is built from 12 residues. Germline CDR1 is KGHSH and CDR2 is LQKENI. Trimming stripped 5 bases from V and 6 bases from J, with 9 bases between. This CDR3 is CASSNERDTQYF. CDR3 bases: TGTGCCAGCTCAAACGAGAGGGATACGCAGTATTTT.

The CDR3 sequence: CATSSRGGPGTDTQYF. CDR3 DNA: TGTGCCACCAGCTCCCGCGGGGGGCCGGGTACAGATACGCAGTATTTT. The chain recombines TRBV15 with TRBJ2-3; 8 bases map to TRBD2. The CDR3 covers 16 residues. Losses at the gene ends were 5 bases for V and 3 bases for J; bases not matched to a gene: 10. The germline gives CDR1 LNHNV, CDR2 YYDKDF (reference sequence).

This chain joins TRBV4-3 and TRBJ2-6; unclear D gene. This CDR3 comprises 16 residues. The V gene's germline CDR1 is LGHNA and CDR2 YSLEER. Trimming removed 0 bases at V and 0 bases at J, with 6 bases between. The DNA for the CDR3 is TGCGCCAGCAGCCAAGATATCCCCTCTGGGGCCAACGTCCTGACTTTC. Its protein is CASSQDIPSGANVLTF.

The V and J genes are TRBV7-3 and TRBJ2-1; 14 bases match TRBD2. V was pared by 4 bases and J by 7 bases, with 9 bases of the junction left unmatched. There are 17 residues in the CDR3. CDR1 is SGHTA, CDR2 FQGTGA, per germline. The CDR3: CASSSTGTSGSRNEQFF. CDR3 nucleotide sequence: TGTGCCAGCAGCTCCACCGGGACTAGCGGGAGCCGTAATGAGCAGTTCTTC.